The sample holds a few counts of the clone carrying this T cell receptor (beta chain). Its antigen is undetermined. RNA, once extracted, was reverse transcribed into cDNA for use as the sequencing template. Sequencing used immunoSEQ multiplex PCR; TCRdb keeps in-frame clones, though not all of them. The sample lists about 140,000 clones, roughly 61% occurring once. This record belongs to a study of CD8+ T cells in alopecia areata. The CDR3 is made up of 14 amino acids. Germline lookup yields CDR1 MNHEY and CDR2 SMNVEV (reference sequence). V gave up 5 bases and J gave up 10 bases, with 15 bases separating them. The study, taken as a whole, reports: Tissue-resident alphabeta T cells belonging to normal skin likewise get sequenced within scalp specimens.

V usage is TRBV27 and J usage is TRBJ1-6; the D is unclear. The receptor comes from a human donor with alopecia areata. Specimen: CD4+ T cells sorted from blood, collected at week 0. This CDR3 reads CASSPQWDGSPLHF. CDR3 sequence (DNA): TGTGCCAGCAGTCCCCAGTGGGATGGCTCACCCCTCCACTTT.